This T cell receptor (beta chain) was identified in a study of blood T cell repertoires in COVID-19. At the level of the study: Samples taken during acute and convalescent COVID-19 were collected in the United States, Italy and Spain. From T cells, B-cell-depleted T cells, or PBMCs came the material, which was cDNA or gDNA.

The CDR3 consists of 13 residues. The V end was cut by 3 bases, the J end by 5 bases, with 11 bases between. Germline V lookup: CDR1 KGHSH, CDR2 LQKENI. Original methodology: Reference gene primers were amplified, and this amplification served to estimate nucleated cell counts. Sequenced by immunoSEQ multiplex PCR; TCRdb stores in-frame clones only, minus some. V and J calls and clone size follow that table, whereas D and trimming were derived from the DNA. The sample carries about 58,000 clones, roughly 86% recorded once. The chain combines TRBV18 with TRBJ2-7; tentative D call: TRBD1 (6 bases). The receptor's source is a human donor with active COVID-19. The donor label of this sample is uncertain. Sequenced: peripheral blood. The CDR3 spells CASSPLQGDEQYF. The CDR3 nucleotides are TGTGCCAGCTCACCTTTACAGGGAGACGAGCAGTACTTC.